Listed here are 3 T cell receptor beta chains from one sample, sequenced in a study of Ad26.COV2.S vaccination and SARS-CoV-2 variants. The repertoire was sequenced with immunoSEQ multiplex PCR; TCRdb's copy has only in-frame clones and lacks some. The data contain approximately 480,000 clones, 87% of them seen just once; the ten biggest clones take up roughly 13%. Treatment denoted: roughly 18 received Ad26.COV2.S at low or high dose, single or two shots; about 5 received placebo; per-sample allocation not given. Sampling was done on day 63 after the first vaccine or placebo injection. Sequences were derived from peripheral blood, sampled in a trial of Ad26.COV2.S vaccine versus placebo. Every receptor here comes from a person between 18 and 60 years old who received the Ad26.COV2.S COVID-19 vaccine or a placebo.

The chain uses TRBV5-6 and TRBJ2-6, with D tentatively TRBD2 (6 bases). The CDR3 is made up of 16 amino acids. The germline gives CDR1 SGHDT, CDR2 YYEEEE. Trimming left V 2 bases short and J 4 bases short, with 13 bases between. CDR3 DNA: TGTGCCAGCAGCTTCTTGGAGGGGAACGGGGCCAACGTCCTGACTTTC. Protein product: CASSFLEGNGANVLTF.

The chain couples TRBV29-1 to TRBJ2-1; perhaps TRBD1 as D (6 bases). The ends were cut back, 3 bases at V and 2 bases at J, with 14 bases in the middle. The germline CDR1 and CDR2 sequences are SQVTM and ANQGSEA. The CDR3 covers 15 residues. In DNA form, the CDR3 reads TGCAGCGTTGAGGGGTACGGGACAACCTACAATGAGCAGTTCTTC. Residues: CSVEGYGTTYNEQFF.

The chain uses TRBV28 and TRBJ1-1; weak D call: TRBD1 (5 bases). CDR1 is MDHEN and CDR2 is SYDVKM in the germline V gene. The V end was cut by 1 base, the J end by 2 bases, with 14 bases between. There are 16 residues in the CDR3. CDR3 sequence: CASSLLQGGGNTEAFF. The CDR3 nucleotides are TGTGCCAGCAGTTTATTGCAGGGCGGTGGAAACACTGAAGCTTTCTTT.